This TCR beta chain originates from a study of cytomegalovirus exposure and HLA in healthy donors. Findings and caveats of the study: Trimming of TCR beta V- and J-genes showed a link, identified in a later analysis, to a missense DCLRE1C variant. V segments that were indistinguishable, TRBV6-2 and TRBV6-3 among them, were omitted from analysis. Later on, an analysis showed TCR association rates differing by HLA locus, with DRB1 the most and HLA-C the fewest.

PCR involved 60 Vbeta and 13 Jbeta primers. The assay was immunoSEQ multiplex PCR, and TCRdb's table has in-frame clones only and misses some. Here the sample spans approximately 37,000 clones, approximately 86% being singletons. CDR3 size: 15 residues. With 6 bases clipped from V and 1 base from J, the junction kept 8 bases outside the gene matches. Looked up from germline, CDR1 is MNHEY and CDR2 is SMNVEV (reference sequence). About this clone itself: Antigen specificity is unknown.

This rearrangement joins TRBV27 to TRBJ1-1; 7 bases align to TRBD1. This TCR was recovered from a woman aged 18-35 years in good health and CMV-seropositive. Input material: PBMCs. The CDR3 DNA follows: TGTGCCAGCAGCTACAGGGGCGCTAGGAACACTGAAGCTTTCTTT. Translation gives CASSYRGARNTEAFF.